The 14 T cell receptor beta chains below were found in one sample sequenced in a study of blood T cell repertoires in COVID-19. The data were produced by immunoSEQ multiplex PCR, yet TCRdb's version contains in-frame clones alone and is incomplete. The profile covers over 200,000 clones, with 70% to 90% appearing a single time and about 1.9% taken by the ten largest. The sample taken for sequencing was PBMCs or T cells enriched from blood (not recorded which). Receptors were obtained from a woman aged 45-59 years who had recovered from COVID-19.

The chain couples TRBV3-1 (or the pseudogene TRBV3-2) to TRBJ2-5; TRBD2 aligns across 10 bases. The CDR3 is 18 residues long. The germline gives CDR1 LGHDT, CDR2 YNNKEL (reference sequence). J was trimmed by 2 bases and V by 3 bases; bases with no gene match: 12. This CDR3 reads CASSQRGGIAGGQETQYF. The CDR3 DNA sequence: TGTGCCAGCAGCCAGAGGGGGGGGATAGCGGGAGGACAAGAGACCCAGTACTTC.

The genes are TRBV7-2 and TRBJ2-2, with D unclear. CDR1 is SGHTA and CDR2 is FQGNSA in the germline V gene. V gave up 3 bases and J gave up 3 bases, with 8 bases separating them. The CDR3 runs 14 residues. The CDR3 protein is CASSFSRDTGELFF. The CDR3, as DNA: TGTGCCAGCAGCTTTTCACGGGACACCGGGGAGCTGTTTTTT.

The gene calls are TRBV11-2 and TRBJ2-5, with 9 bases aligning to TRBD1. J lost 5 bases, V lost 3 bases, and 16 bases had no gene match. Germline CDR1 SGHAT, CDR2 FQNNGV. CDR3 size: 18 residues. The CDR3 protein is CASSFLRPGTGRKETQYF. The CDR3 nucleotides are TGTGCCAGCAGCTTTTTACGGCCCGGGACAGGGAGGAAGGAGACCCAGTACTTC.

V usage is TRBV5-5 and J usage is TRBJ2-4; D perhaps matches TRBD1 (5 bases). The germline V and J ends were trimmed by 4 bases and 1 base, with 6 bases remaining between them. This CDR3 region has 13 residues. Germline-derived CDR1 and CDR2 are SGHKS and YYEKEE (reference sequence). DNA of the CDR3: TGTGCCAGCAGCCAGGGTGCCAAAAACATTCAGTACTTC. Translating it yields CASSQGAKNIQYF.

V gene TRBV7-9 combines with J gene TRBJ2-4; D call uncertain. Trimming removed 1 base at V and 2 bases at J, with 15 bases between. CDR1 is SEHNR and CDR2 is FQNEAQ in the germline V gene (reference sequence). CDR3 length equals 17 residues. The CDR3 DNA follows: TGTGCCAGCAGCTTAGGGGCAGGCGATTTCACCAAAAACATTCAGTACTTC. Protein product: CASSLGAGDFTKNIQYF.

A single count supports this clone. V gene TRBV7-9 combines with J gene TRBJ1-2; TRBD1 aligns across 8 bases. CDR3 size: 16 residues. V lost 3 bases, J lost 8 bases, and 14 bases stayed unmatched. The germline V gene has CDR1 SEHNR and CDR2 FQNEAQ (reference sequence). CDR3 coding DNA: TGTGCCAGCAGCTTCGATTTAGTCAGGGGGCGCGAAGGCTACACCTTC. It codes for CASSFDLVRGREGYTF.

The genes are TRBV5-1 and TRBJ2-1; possibly TRBD1 for D (6 bases). Trimming cost V 1 base and J 0 bases, with 11 bases left between them. This CDR3 is built from 16 residues. Germline V lookup: CDR1 SGHRS, CDR2 YFSETQ. The CDR3 coding sequence is TGCGCCAGCAGCTTGTTGGTAGGGGGCTCCTACAATGAGCAGTTCTTC. Protein sequence: CASSLLVGGSYNEQFF.

DNA for the CDR3: TGCGCCAGCAGCCATACGGGACAGGGGGCCTACGAGCAGTACTTC. Its protein product is CASSHTGQGAYEQYF. The chain links TRBV4-1 to TRBJ2-7; 11 bases are shared with TRBD1. The CDR3 length is 15 residues. Looked up from germline, CDR1 is MGHRA and CDR2 is YSYEKL. Trimming took 3 bases from V and 2 from J; bases not matched to a gene: 3.

The chain carries TRBV6-1 and TRBJ2-7; D remains unclear. V was pared by 6 bases and J by 4 bases, with 10 bases between. Germline CDR1 MNHNS, CDR2 SASEGT. The CDR3 consists of 12 residues. The CDR3 region is CASRSALYEQYF. The CDR3 DNA reads as TGTGCCAGCAGATCCGCCCTATACGAGCAGTACTTC.

In its sample, this clone was seen a few times. The rearrangement links TRBV2 to TRBJ1-5, with D maybe TRBD1 (5 bases). Germline CDR1 and CDR2: SNHLY and FYNNEI. The CDR3 spans 13 residues. Trimming stripped 3 bases from V and 6 bases from J, with 9 bases between. The CDR3 is CASSESTVQPQHF. CDR3 coding DNA: TGTGCCAGCAGTGAGTCGACAGTTCAGCCCCAGCATTTT.

The chain links TRBV9 to TRBJ2-2, with a possible D match to TRBD2 (5 bases). CDR3 size: 14 residues. V was shortened by 4 bases and J by 5 bases, with 12 bases between the two germline ends. Germline CDR1 and CDR2: SGDLS and YYNGEE. For the CDR3, the DNA is TGTGCCAGCAGCTCACGACTAATAACCGGGGAGCTGTTTTTT. As protein: CASSSRLITGELFF.

This chain links TRBV27 with TRBJ1-3; D not certain. The CDR3 length is 12 residues. From germline, CDR1 is MNHEY and CDR2 SMNVEV (reference sequence). V shed 10 bases and J shed 2 bases, with 9 bases lying between them. The CDR3 is CATTLAGNTIYF. The CDR3, as DNA: TGTGCCACCACATTGGCTGGAAACACCATATATTTT.

CDR3 amino acids: CAGQGRTTDTQYF. The CDR3, as DNA: TGTGCCGGACAGGGGAGAACCACAGATACGCAGTATTTT. The chain links TRBV30 to TRBJ2-3, with 9 bases fitting TRBD1. J lost 2 bases, V lost 8 bases, and 5 bases had no gene match. The CDR3 totals 13 residues. Germline V gene sequence: CDR1 GTSNPN, CDR2 SVGIG (reference sequence). The whole variable domain, filled in from reference TRBV30 and TRBJ2-3, reads SQTIHQWPATLVQPVGSPLSLECTVEGTSNPNLYWYRQAAGRGLQLLFYSVGIGQISSEVPQNLSASRPQDRQFILSSKKLLLSDSGFYLCAGQGRTTDTQYFGPGTRLTVL.

The chain combines TRBV7-2 with TRBJ2-1; TRBD1 agrees at 12 bases. Germline V lookup: CDR1 SGHTA, CDR2 FQGNSA. V shed 4 bases and J 9 bases; nucleotides not matched to a gene: 7. This CDR3 is built from 15 residues. The CDR3 here is CASSSAGQGATEQFF. In DNA, the CDR3 is TGTGCCAGCAGCTCAGCGGGACAGGGGGCAACTGAGCAGTTCTTC.